Reported below is one T cell receptor beta chain. Its antigen remains unidentified. Regarding donors, all were healthy bone marrow donors. The data were taken from a study of cytomegalovirus exposure and HLA in healthy donors. With 60 Vbeta and 13 Jbeta primers, the PCR was carried out. The repertoire was sequenced with immunoSEQ multiplex PCR; TCRdb's copy has only in-frame clones and lacks some. The sample records hundreds of thousands of clones, about 66% being singletons. General study points: Cytomegalovirus status was reportedly diagnosed by the classifier with high specificity and sensitivity. Common viral pathogens seemed, in a later analysis, to connect with several of the most significant clusters.

CDR1 is SQVTM, CDR2 ANQGSEA, per germline. CDR3 length: 15 amino acids. Germline trimming cut 8 bases from V and 4 bases from J; bases unmatched to any gene: 17. This TCR was sampled from a female donor in good health and CMV-seronegative. The gene calls are TRBV29-1 and TRBJ2-7; TRBD2 matches at 7 bases. Material: PBMCs. This chain's CDR3 is CSTFSRGGSGYEQYF. DNA of the CDR3: TGCAGCACCTTTAGCAGAGGCGGGAGTGGTTACGAGCAGTACTTC.